The source of this TCR beta chain is a study of beta chain features in type 1 diabetes. Turning to this clone: Antigen: not known.

Each population that was sorted was more than 95% pure. Trimming stripped 8 bases from V and 8 bases from J, with 10 bases between. CDR3 length: 11 residues. CDR1 is SNHLY, CDR2 FYNNEI, per germline. Sequencing targeted expressed TCRB transcripts, as all isolated RNA had been reverse transcribed. Roughly 3.6 million reads on average were seen across naive, central memory and regulatory T cell samples. TCRdb's table, derived via immunoSEQ multiplex PCR, lists solely in-frame clones and lacks some. The table shows about 710,000 clones, with over 12% occurring only once. Overall study findings and caveats: Within patients, naive, central memory and Treg TCRB repertoires seemed more similar than within healthy donors. Type 1 diabetes patients showed a moderate but significant shortening of TCRB CDR3s in all four CD4+ subsets. Still unanswered here is whether HLA type influences TCRB rearrangement.

The specimen was naive CD4+ T cells from blood. The source of this sequence is a man aged 18-30 years with type 1 diabetes. This chain joins TRBV2 and TRBJ2-1; D perhaps matches TRBD2 (6 bases). In DNA, the CDR3 is TGTGCCAGCCGACTAGTCTATGAGCAGTTCTTC. This gives the protein CASRLVYEQFF. Variable domain in full (rest from reference TRBV2 and TRBJ2-1): EPEVTQTPSHQVTQMGQEVILRCVPISNHLYFYWYRQILGQKVEFLVSFYNNEISEKSEIFDDQFSVERPDGSNFTLKIRSTKLEDSAMYFCASRLVYEQFFGPGTRLTVL.